A selection of T cell receptor beta chains follows, all from one sample in a study of vaccination and CD4 T cells after COVID-19. TCRdb processed the PCR reads anew with MiXCR; each CDR3 protein has one entry. The sample yields under 20,000 distinct CDR3 sequences, 49% seen once. Their antigens are not known. Sequencing was carried out using CD4+ T cells from blood, cultured in vitro. The receptors were gathered from a human donor who had recovered from COVID-19. Both conserved end residues are part of each CDR3. D genes are given only for firm matches.

V	J	D	CDR3
TRBV11-2	TRBJ1-1	TRBD1	CASSMGQFGTEAFF
TRBV4-3	TRBJ2-5	-	CASSQDLGSQETQYF
TRBV7-3	TRBJ2-3	-	CASSPVGGGRDTQYF
TRBV27	TRBJ1-1	-	CASSPGTIITGAFF
TRBV20-1	TRBJ2-2	-	CSARTNTGELFF
TRBV27	TRBJ1-1	-	CASSLGQGHMNTEAFF
TRBV11-3	TRBJ2-2	-	CASSLVGKTVNTGELFF
TRBV20-1	TRBJ2-4	TRBD2	CSARRTSDIQYF
TRBV6-2/TRBV6-3	TRBJ2-7	TRBD1	CASSGDRAVEQYF
TRBV7-2	TRBJ1-1	-	CASSPQGFGNTEAFF
TRBV6-5	TRBJ2-2	TRBD2	CASSYLAVAGTGELFF
TRBV5-4	TRBJ2-5	-	CASSLGGARETQYF
TRBV7-2	TRBJ1-5	-	CASRLFSNQPQHF
TRBV20-1	TRBJ2-5	-	CSAKDGKETQYF
TRBV27	TRBJ2-2	TRBD2	CASSIETSGHTGELFF
TRBV6-2/TRBV6-3	TRBJ1-5	-	CASSAFSNQPQHF
TRBV11-2	TRBJ2-4	-	CASSSRTIAKNIQYF
TRBV12-3/TRBV12-4	TRBJ1-1	TRBD1	CASSLQGVSGAFF
TRBV24-1	TRBJ2-7	-	CATSDLREQYF
TRBV29-1	TRBJ1-1	TRBD1	CSAKLQGRNTEAFF
TRBV7-2	TRBJ2-1	-	CASSQTGLSYNEQFF
TRBV2	TRBJ1-6	-	CASREWGVSNSPLHF
TRBV12-3/TRBV12-4	TRBJ1-4	TRBD1	CASSFRQGGEKLFF
TRBV20-1	TRBJ2-2	TRBD1	CSARGADRAPGELFF
TRBV7-3	TRBJ1-1	-	CASSTDSRTEAFF
TRBV19	TRBJ2-3	-	CASSNYRGSDTQYF
TRBV10-3	TRBJ2-1	TRBD1	CAISPGGQGYNEQFF
TRBV18	TRBJ2-1	-	CASSPSRGNEQFF
TRBV7-3	TRBJ2-3	-	CASSPPRADTQYF
TRBV7-2	TRBJ1-1	-	CASSRQMNTEAFF
TRBV6-4	TRBJ2-2	TRBD2	CASSRLAANTGELFF
TRBV7-2	TRBJ2-4	TRBD1	CASSYRTGGADIQYF
TRBV25-1	TRBJ1-1	TRBD1	CASSRGEGRPEAFF
TRBV20-1	TRBJ2-1	-	CSARGAVYNEQFF
TRBV6-5	TRBJ1-5	TRBD1	CASSFGQGNQPQHF
TRBV7-9	TRBJ1-3	-	CASSLVGHTIYF
TRBV6-2/TRBV6-3	TRBJ2-1	TRBD2	CASSYGLVRHEQFF
TRBV10-3	TRBJ1-1	TRBD1	CAISEAGQGVGEAFF
TRBV19	TRBJ2-5	-	CASSRRTGGGETQYF
TRBV6-1	TRBJ2-7	-	CASSEALGARSEQYF